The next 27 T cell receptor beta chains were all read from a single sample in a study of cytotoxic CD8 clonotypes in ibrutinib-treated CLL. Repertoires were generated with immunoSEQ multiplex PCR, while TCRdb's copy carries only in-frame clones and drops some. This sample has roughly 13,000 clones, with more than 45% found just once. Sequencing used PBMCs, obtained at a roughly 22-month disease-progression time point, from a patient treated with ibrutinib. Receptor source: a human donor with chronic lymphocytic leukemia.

CDR3 residues: CASSQEMNSYYIQYF. CDR3 DNA: TGCGCCAGCAGCCAAGAAATGAATAGTTACTACATTCAGTACTTC. The chain joins TRBV4-1 to TRBJ2-4; D unresolved. V was cut by 0 bases and J by 8 bases, with 14 bases left in between. Germline-derived CDR1 and CDR2 are MGHRA and YSYEKL. The CDR3 extends over 15 amino acids.

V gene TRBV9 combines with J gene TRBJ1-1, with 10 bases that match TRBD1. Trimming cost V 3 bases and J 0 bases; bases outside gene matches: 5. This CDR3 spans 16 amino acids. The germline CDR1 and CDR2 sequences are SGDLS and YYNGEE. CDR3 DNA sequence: TGTGCCAGCAGCGGAAGGACAGGGGGTTTGAACACTGAAGCTTTCTTT. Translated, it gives CASSGRTGGLNTEAFF. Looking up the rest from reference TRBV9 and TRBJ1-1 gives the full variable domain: DSGVTQTPKHLITATGQRVTLRCSPRSGDLSVYWYQQSLDQGLQFLIQYYNGEERAKGNILERFSAQQFPDLHSELNLSSLELGDSALYFCASSGRTGGLNTEAFFGQGTRLTVV.

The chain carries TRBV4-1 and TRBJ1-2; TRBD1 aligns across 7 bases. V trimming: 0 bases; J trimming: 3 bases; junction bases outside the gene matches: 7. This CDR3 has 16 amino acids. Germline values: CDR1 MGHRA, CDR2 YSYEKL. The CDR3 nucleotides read TGCGCCAGCAGCCAAGAGCAGCCAGGGGGACACTATGGCTACACCTTC. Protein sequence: CASSQEQPGGHYGYTF.

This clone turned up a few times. This CDR3 is CASGEGETQYF. The CDR3 DNA reads as TGTGCAAGCGGGGAGGGAGAGACCCAGTACTTC. The V gene is TRBV5-6, the J gene TRBJ2-5; 7 nucleotides line up with TRBD2. CDR3 length: 11 residues. The germline gives CDR1 SGHDT, CDR2 YYEEEE.

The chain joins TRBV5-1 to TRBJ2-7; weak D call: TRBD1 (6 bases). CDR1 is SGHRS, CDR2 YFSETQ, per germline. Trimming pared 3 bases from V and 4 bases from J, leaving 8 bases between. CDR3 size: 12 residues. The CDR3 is CASSSQGYEQYF. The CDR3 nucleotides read TGCGCCAGCAGCTCACAGGGTTACGAGCAGTACTTC.

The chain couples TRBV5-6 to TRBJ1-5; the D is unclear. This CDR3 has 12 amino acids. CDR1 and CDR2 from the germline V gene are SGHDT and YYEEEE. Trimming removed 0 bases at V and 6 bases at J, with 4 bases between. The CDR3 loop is CASSLGSQPQHF. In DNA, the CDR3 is TGTGCCAGCAGCTTGGGGAGTCAGCCCCAGCATTTT.

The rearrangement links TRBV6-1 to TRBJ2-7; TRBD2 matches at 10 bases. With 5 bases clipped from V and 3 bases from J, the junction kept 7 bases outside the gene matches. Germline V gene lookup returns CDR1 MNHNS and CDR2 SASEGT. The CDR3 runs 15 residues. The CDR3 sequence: CASSRAAGGHYEQYF. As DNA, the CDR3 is TGTGCCAGCAGTCGTGCAGCGGGGGGGCACTACGAGCAGTACTTC.

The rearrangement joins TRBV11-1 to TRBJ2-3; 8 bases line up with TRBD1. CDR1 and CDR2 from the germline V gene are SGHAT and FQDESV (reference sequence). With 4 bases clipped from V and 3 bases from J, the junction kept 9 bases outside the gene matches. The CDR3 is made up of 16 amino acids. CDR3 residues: CASSSGQGGWTDTQYF. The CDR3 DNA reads TGTGCCAGCAGCTCAGGACAGGGAGGATGGACAGATACGCAGTATTTT.

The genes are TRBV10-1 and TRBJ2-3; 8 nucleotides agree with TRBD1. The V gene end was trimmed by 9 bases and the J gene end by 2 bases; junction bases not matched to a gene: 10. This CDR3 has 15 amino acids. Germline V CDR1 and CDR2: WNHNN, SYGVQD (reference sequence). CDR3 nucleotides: TGCGCCAGTCCCCGCAGGGACAGGCACACAGATACGCAGTATTTT. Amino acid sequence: CASPRRDRHTDTQYF.

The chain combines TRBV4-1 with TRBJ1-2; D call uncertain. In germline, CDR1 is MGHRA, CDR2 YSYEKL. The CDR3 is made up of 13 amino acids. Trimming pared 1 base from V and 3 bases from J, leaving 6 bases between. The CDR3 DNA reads TGCGCCAGCAGCCAAGTACGGGACTATGGCTACACCTTC. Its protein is CASSQVRDYGYTF.

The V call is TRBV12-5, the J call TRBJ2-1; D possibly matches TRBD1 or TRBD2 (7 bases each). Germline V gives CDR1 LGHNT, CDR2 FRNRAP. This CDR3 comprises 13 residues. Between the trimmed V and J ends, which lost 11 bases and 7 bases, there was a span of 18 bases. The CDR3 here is CACRGGARNEQFF. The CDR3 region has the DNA TGTGCTTGCAGGGGGGGCGCAAGGAATGAGCAGTTCTTC.

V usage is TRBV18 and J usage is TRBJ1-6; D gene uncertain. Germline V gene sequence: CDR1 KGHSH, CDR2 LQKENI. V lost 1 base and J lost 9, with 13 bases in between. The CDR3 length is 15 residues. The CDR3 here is CASSPREEVGSPLHF. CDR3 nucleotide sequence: TGTGCCAGCTCACCACGAGAAGAAGTAGGTTCACCCCTCCACTTT.

CDR3 sequence: CASSSRPPEQYF. The CDR3 DNA follows: TGTGCCAGCAGCTCTAGACCCCCCGAGCAGTACTTC. The chain combines TRBV7-9 with TRBJ2-7; D is unresolved. Germline V gene sequence: CDR1 SEHNR, CDR2 FQNEAQ (reference sequence). This CDR3 has 12 amino acids. The V end lost 4 bases, the J end lost 6 bases, and 10 bases lay between the germline ends.

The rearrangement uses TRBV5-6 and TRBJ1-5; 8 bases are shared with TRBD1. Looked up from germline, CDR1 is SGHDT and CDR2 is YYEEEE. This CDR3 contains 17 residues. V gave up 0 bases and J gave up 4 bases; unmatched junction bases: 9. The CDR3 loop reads CASSLAPRQGPNQPQHF. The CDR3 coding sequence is TGTGCCAGCAGCTTGGCCCCTCGACAGGGGCCGAATCAGCCCCAGCATTTT.

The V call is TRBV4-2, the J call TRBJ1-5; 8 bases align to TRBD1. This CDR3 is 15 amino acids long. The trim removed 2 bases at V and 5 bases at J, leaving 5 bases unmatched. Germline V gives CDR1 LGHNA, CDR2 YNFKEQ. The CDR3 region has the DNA TGTGCCAGCAGCCAAAAGGACAGGGACGATCAGCCCCAGCATTTT. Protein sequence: CASSQKDRDDQPQHF.

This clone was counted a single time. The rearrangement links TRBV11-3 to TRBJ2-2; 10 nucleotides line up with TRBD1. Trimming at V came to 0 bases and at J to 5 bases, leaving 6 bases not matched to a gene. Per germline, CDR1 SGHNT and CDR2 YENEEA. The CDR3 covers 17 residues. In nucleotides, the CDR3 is TGTGCCAGCAGCTTAGAAGTCCGGACAGGGGGAACCGGGGAGCTGTTTTTT. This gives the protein CASSLEVRTGGTGELFF. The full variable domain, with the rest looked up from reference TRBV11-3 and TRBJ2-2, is EAGVVQSPRYKIIEKKQPVAFWCNPISGHNTLYWYLQNLGQGPELLIRYENEEAVDDSQLPKDRFSAERLKGVDSTLKIQPAELGDSAVYLCASSLEVRTGGTGELFFGEGSRLTVL.

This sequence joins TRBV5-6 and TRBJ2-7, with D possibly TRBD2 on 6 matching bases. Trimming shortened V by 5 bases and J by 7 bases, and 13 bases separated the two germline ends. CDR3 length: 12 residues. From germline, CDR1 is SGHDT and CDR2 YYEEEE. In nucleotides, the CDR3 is TGTGCCAGCAGAAAGGCGGGGTATGAGCAGTACTTC. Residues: CASRKAGYEQYF.

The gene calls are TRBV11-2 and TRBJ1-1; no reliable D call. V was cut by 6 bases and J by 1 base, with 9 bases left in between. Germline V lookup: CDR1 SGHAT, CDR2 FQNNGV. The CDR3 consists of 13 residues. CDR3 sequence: CASSVSQNTEAFF. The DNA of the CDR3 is TGTGCCAGCAGTGTAAGCCAGAACACTGAAGCTTTCTTT. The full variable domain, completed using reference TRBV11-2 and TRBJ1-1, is EAGVAQSPRYKIIEKRQSVAFWCNPISGHATLYWYQQILGQGPKLLIQFQNNGVVDDSQLPKDRFSAERLKGVDSTLKIQPAKLEDSAVYLCASSVSQNTEAFFGQGTRLTVV.

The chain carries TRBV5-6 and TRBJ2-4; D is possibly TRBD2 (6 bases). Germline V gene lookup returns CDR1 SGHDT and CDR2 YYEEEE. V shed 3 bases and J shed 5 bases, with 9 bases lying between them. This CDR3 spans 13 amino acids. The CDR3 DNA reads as TGTGCCAGCAGCTCGGGGGTTGAAAACATTCAGTACTTC. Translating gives CASSSGVENIQYF.

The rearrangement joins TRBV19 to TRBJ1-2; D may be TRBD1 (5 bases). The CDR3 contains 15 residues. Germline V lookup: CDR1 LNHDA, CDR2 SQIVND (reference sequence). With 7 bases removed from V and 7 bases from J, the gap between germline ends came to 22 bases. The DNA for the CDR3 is TGTGCCAGTAATAGGGAAGGGGTGTCTGGTTTTGGCTACACCTTC. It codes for CASNREGVSGFGYTF. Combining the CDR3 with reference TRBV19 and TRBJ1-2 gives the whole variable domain DGGITQSPKYLFRKEGQNVTLSCEQNLNHDAMYWYRQDPGQGLRLIYYSQIVNDFQKGDIAEGYSVSREKKESFPLTVTSAQKNPTAFYLCASNREGVSGFGYTFGSGTRLTVV.

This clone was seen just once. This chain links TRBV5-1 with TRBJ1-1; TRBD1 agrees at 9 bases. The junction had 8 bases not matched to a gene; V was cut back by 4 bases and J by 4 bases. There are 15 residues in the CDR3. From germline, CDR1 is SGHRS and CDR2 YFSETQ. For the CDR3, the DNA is TGCGCCAGCAGCCTACAGGGGGCAGTGGGCACTGAAGCTTTCTTT. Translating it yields CASSLQGAVGTEAFF. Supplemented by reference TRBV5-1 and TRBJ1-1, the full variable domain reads KAGVTQTPRYLIKTRGQQVTLSCSPISGHRSVSWYQQTPGQGLQFLFEYFSETQRNKGNFPGRFSGRQFSNSRSEMNVSTLELGDSALYLCASSLQGAVGTEAFFGQGTRLTVV.

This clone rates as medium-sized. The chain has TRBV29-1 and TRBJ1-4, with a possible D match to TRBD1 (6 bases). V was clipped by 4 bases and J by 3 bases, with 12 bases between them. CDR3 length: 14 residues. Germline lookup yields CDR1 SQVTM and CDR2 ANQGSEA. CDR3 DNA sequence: TGCAGCGTTGTTCCGGACAGTTCTAATGAAAAACTGTTTTTT. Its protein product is CSVVPDSSNEKLFF.

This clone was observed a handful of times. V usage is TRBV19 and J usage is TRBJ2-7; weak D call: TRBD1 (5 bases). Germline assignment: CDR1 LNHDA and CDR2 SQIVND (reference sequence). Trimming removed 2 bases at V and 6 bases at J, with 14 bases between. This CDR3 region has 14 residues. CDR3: CASSIKGQGSEQYF. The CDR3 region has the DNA TGTGCCAGTAGTATAAAGGGCCAGGGAAGCGAGCAGTACTTC.

CDR3 region: CASSFGQRGWNEQFF. The CDR3 DNA sequence: TGTGCCAGCAGCTTTGGCCAGCGGGGTTGGAATGAGCAGTTCTTC. V and J are TRBV5-4 and TRBJ2-1, with 7 positions matching TRBD2. Losses at the gene ends were 2 bases for V and 7 bases for J; bases not matched to a gene: 9. The V gene's germline CDR1 is SGHNT and CDR2 YYREEE (reference sequence). The CDR3 sequence is 15 residues long.

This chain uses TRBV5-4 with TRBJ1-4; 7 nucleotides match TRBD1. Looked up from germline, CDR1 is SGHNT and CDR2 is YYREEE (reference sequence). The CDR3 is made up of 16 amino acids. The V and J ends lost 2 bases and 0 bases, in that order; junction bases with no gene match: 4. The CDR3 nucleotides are TGTGCCAGCAGCTTAACAGGGGACGCAACTAATGAAAAACTGTTTTTT. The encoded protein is CASSLTGDATNEKLFF.

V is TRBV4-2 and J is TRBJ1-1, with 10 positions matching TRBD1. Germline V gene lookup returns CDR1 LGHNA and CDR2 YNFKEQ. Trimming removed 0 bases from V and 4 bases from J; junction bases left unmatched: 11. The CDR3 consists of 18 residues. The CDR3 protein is CASSQEPEGQGRSTEAFF. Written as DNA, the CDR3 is TGTGCCAGCAGCCAAGAACCTGAGGGACAGGGGAGAAGCACTGAAGCTTTCTTT.

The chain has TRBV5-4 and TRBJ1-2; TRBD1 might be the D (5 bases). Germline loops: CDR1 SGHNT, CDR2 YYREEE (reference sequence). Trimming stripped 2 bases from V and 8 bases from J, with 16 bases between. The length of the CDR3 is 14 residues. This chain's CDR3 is CASSFAGGGSGYTF. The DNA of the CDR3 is TGTGCCAGCAGCTTCGCCGGGGGTGGCTCCGGCTACACCTTC.